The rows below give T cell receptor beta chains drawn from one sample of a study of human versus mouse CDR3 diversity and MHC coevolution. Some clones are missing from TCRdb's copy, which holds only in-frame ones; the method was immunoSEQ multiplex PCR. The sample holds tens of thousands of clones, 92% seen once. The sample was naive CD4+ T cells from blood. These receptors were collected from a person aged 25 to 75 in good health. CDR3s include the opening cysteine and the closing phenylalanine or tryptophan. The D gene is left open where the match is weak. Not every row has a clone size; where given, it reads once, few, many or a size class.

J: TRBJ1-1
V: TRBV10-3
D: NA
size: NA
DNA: TGTGCCAGCCAGGGGAACACTGAAGCTTTCTTT
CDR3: CASQGNTEAFF

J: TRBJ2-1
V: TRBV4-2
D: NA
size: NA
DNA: TGTGCCAGCAGCCCCTTCCCCCAGGGGATGAGTTACAATGAGCAGTTCTTC
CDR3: CASSPFPQGMSYNEQFF

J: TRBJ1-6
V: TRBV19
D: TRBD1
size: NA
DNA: TGTGCCAGTACCCTTGGGACAGTAAATTCACCCCTCCACTTT
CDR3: CASTLGTVNSPLHF

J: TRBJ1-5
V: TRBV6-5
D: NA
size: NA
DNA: TGTGCCAGCAGTTACTCTCGGGATCAGCCCCAGCATTTT
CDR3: CASSYSRDQPQHF

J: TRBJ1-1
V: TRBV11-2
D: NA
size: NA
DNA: TGTGCCAGCAGCTTAATGCAGGAACAGAAAGCTTTCTTT
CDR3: CASSLMQEQKAFF

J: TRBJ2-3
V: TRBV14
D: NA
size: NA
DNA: TGTGCCAGCAGCCAAGATTCCTGGGGCGCAGATACGCAGTATTTT
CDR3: CASSQDSWGADTQYF

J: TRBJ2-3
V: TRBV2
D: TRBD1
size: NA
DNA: TGTGCCAGCAGGGGGACAGGGTCTACAGATACGCAGTATTTT
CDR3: CASRGTGSTDTQYF

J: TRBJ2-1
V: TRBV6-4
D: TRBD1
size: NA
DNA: TGTGCCAGCAGTGGACGACAGGGCCAGGGCAATGAGCAGTTCTTC
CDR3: CASSGRQGQGNEQFF

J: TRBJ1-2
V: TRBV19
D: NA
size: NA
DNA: TGTGCCAGTAGGCCAACAGGCCTCTCGAATAGTGGCTACACCTTC
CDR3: CASRPTGLSNSGYTF

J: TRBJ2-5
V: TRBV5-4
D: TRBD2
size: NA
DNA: TGTGCCAGCAGCCCGGGGGGAGCGGGAGTCCAAGAGACCCAGTACTTC
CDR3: CASSPGGAGVQETQYF

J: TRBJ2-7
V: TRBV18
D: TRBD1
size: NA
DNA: TGTGCCAGCTCACCACCGAACAGGGGACCCTACGAGCAGTACTTC
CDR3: CASSPPNRGPYEQYF

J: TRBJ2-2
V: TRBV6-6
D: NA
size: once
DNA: TGTGCCAGCAGTTACTCGAATCAGTACACCGGGGAGCTGTTTTTT
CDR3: CASSYSNQYTGELFF

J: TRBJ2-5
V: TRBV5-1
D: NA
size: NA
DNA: TGCGCCAGCAGCTTGGCCTTGGGGCCTCAAGAGACCCAGTACTTC
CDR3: CASSLALGPQETQYF

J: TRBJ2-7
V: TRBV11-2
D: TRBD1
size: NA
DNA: TGTGCCAGCAGCCGGACGGGGTGGACAGGGAGCTCCTACGAGCAGTACTTC
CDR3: CASSRTGWTGSSYEQYF

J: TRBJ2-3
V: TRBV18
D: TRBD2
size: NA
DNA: TGTGCCAGCTCACCCCCTAGCGGGGACACAGATACGCAGTATTTT
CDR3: CASSPPSGDTDTQYF

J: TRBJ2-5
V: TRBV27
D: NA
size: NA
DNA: TGTGCCAGCAGACCGACACGATCTATCCAAGAGACCCAGTACTTC
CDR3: CASRPTRSIQETQYF

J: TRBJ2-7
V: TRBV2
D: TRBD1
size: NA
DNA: TGTGCCAGCACCGAGAGACAGGGGCGGTACGAGCAGTACTTC
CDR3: CASTERQGRYEQYF

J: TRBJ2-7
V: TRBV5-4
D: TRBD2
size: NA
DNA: TGTGCCAGCAGCTCCCTTGGGCTAGCGGGAGTCTCCTACGAGCAGTACTTC
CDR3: CASSSLGLAGVSYEQYF

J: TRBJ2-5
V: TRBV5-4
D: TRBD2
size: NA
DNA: TGTGCCAGCAGCTTGTACGGGGGGGTTGAGACCCAGTACTTC
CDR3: CASSLYGGVETQYF

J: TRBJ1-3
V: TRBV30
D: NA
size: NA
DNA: TGTGCCTCCTATGGATCCCGGAGCACCATATATTTT
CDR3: CASYGSRSTIYF

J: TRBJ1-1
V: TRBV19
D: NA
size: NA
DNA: TGTGCCAGTAGTATTATTGGACTTCAAGCTGAAGCTTTCTTT
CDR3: CASSIIGLQAEAFF

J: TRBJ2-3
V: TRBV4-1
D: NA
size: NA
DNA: TGCGCCAGCAGCCCCACATCGGGTAACCCTAGCACAGATACGCAGTATTTT
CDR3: CASSPTSGNPSTDTQYF

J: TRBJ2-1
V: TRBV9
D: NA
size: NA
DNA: TGTGCCAGCAGCCCGGGACTTAGGGATGAGCAGTTCTTC
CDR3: CASSPGLRDEQFF

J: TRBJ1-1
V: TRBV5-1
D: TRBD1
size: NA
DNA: TGCGCCAGCAGCTGGACCGGGACAGGGGTAGTGAACACTGAAGCTTTCTTT
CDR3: CASSWTGTGVVNTEAFF

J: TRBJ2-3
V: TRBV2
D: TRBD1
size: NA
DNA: TGTGCCAGCAGTGAAGCCCCAGGGGGCCTATATACGCAGTATTTT
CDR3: CASSEAPGGLYTQYF

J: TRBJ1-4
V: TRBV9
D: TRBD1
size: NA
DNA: TGTGCCAGCAGCGTAGGACAGGGGGTTGAAAAACTGTTTTTT
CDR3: CASSVGQGVEKLFF

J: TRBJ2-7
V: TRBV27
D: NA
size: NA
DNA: TGTGCCAGCAGTCAAAGACAGGCGGGTCAGTACGAGCAGTACTTC
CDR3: CASSQRQAGQYEQYF

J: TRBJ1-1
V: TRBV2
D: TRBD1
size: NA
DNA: TGTGCCAGCACCGTCCCGGGACAGGGAACTGAAGCTTTCTTT
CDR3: CASTVPGQGTEAFF

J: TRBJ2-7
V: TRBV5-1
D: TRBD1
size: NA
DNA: TGCGCCAGCAGCTTAGGACCGGGACAGGCTTACGAGCAGTACTTC
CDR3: CASSLGPGQAYEQYF

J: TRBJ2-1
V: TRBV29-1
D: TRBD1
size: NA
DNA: TGCAGCGTAAAACGCGACAGGGGGTTTAATGAGCAGTTCTTC
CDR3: CSVKRDRGFNEQFF

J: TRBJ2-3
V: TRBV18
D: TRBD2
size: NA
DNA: TGTGCCAGCTCACAAAGGACTAGCGGAGCTGGGGATACGCAGTATTTT
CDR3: CASSQRTSGAGDTQYF

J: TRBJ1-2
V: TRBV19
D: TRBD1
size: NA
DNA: TGTGCCAGTAGTCTCCGGGACAGGGGGCGCGGTGACTATGGCTACACCTTC
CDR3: CASSLRDRGRGDYGYTF

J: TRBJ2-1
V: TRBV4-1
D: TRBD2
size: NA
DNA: TGCGCCAGCAGCCAAATGGGGGGGGTACTTTACAATGAGCAGTTCTTC
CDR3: CASSQMGGVLYNEQFF

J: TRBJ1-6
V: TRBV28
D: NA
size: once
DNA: TGTGCCAGCAGTTTAAAAAACAGATATAATTCACCCCTCCACTTT
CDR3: CASSLKNRYNSPLHF

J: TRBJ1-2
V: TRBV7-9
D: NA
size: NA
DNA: TGTGCCAGCAGCTTATATAAGGGAGATGGCTACACCTTC
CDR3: CASSLYKGDGYTF

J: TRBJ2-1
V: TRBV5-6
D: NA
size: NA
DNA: TGTGCCAGCAGGGCCGGGATCCCCCGCCCCTATGAGCAGTTCTTC
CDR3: CASRAGIPRPYEQFF

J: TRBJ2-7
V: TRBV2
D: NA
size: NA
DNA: TGTGCCAGCAGTCGAAACGGACAGTCGCTCTTTGACGAGCAGTACTTC
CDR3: CASSRNGQSLFDEQYF

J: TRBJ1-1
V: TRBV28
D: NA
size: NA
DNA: TGTGCCAGCAGTGCACTCGGGCTGCGGGGGGAAGCTTTCTTT
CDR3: CASSALGLRGEAFF

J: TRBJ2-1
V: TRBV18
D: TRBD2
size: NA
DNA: TGTGCCAGCTCACCGACAGCGGGGGCCGACAATGAGCAGTTCTTC
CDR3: CASSPTAGADNEQFF

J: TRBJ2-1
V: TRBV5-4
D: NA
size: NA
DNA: TGTGCCAGCAGCTTGGGACTCGAGACCCTGGAGCAGTTCTTC
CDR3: CASSLGLETLEQFF

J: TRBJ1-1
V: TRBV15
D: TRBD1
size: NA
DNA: TGTGCCACGATCATGGGACAGGGGGCGAGACCTAACACTGAAGCTTTCTTT
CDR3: CATIMGQGARPNTEAFF

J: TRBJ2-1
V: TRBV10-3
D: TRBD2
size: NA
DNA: TGTGCCATCAGTGGAGGGGGACTAGCGGGGGGGCGCATCAATGAGCAGTTCTTC
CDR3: CAISGGGLAGGRINEQFF

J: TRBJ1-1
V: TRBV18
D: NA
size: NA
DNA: TGTGCCAGCTCACCCGGAACAGGGCTGACTGAAGCTTTCTTT
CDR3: CASSPGTGLTEAFF

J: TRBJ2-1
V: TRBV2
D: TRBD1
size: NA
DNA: TGTGCCAGCAGTACCGGACAGGTTGAGCAGTTCTTC
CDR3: CASSTGQVEQFF

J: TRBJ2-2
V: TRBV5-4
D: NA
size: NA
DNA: TGTGCCAGCAGCCCCAGGGGCGGGGGAGAGACCGGGGAGCTGTTTTTT
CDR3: CASSPRGGGETGELFF

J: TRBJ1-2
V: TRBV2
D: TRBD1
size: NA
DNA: TGTGCCAGCAAGGGGGACAGCCACGGAGGCTACACCTTC
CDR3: CASKGDSHGGYTF

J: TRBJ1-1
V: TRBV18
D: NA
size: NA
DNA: TGTGCCAGCTCACCTGCTTGGGACACCGCTGTGACGGAAGCTTTCTTT
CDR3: CASSPAWDTAVTEAFF

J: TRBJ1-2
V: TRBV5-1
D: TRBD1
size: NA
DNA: TGCGCCAGCAGCTCGACAGGGAGTCCCTATGGCTACACCTTC
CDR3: CASSSTGSPYGYTF

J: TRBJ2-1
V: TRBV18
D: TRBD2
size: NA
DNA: TGTGCCAGCTCAGTACTAGCGGGAGTTCATGTTGAGCAGTTCTTC
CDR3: CASSVLAGVHVEQFF

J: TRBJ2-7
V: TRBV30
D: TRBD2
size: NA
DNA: TGTGCCTGGGCTACCGGGACTAGCTACGAGCAGTACTTC
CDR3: CAWATGTSYEQYF

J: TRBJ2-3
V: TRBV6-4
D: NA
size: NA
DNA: TGTGCCAGCAGTGACTCGGGTAGCATTGAATCAGATACGCAGTATTTT
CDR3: CASSDSGSIESDTQYF